This T cell receptor (beta chain) appears in the sequencing data of a study of CD8+ T cells in alopecia areata. Study-level background: Tofacitinib was taken orally by treated patients, and the dose was 5 to 10 mg twice daily.

The treatment is: oral pan-JAK inhibitor, 5-10 mg twice daily. CDR1 is SGHAT, CDR2 FQNNGV, per germline. Trimming took off 4 bases at V and 2 bases at J, with 9 bases between the two ends. The CDR3 sequence is 14 residues long. The authors extracted RNA and reverse transcribed it into cDNA as the sequencing template. Sequencing was performed with immunoSEQ multiplex PCR; in TCRdb, only in-frame clones are kept and a portion is missing. The table records 190,000 or so clones, roughly 50% of them present only once. This chain links TRBV11-2 with TRBJ2-4, with unresolved D. Sequenced here: CD4+ T cells sorted from blood, sampled at week 24, from a patient treated with tofacitinib. This receptor was obtained from a human donor with alopecia areata. CDR3 DNA sequence: TGTGCCAGCAGCTGGGCACGAACCAAAAACATTCAGTACTTC. Protein: CASSWARTKNIQYF. The entire variable domain, with the rest obtained from reference TRBV11-2 and TRBJ2-4, is as follows: EAGVAQSPRYKIIEKRQSVAFWCNPISGHATLYWYQQILGQGPKLLIQFQNNGVVDDSQLPKDRFSAERLKGVDSTLKIQPAKLEDSAVYLCASSWARTKNIQYFGAGTRLSVL.